What follows are 22 T cell receptor beta chains derived from one specimen sequenced in a study of response to subunit inactivated influenza vaccine. MiXCR, applied by TCRdb to the RT-PCR reads, yields one record per CDR3 protein. The table has some 520,000 distinct CDR3 sequences, approximately 15% seen once; the top ten hold 3% to 3.5%. Material: CD4+ T cells sorted from PBMCs, obtained about 24 months after vaccination. These receptors were obtained from a man between 50 and 70 years old who received an inactivated influenza vaccine.

In its sample, this clonotype was seen a few times. This chain uses TRBV9 with TRBJ1-1; possibly TRBD1 for D (5 bases). Trimming pared 3 bases from V and 5 bases from J, leaving 14 bases between. The germline CDR1 and CDR2 sequences are SGDLS and YYNGEE. CDR3 length: 14 amino acids. Here the CDR3 DNA reads TGTGCCAGCAGCGCAATTTCAGGGAGGACTGAAGCTTTCTTT. This sequence encodes CASSAISGRTEAFF. Complete variable domain (other parts from reference TRBV9 and TRBJ1-1): DSGVTQTPKHLITATGQRVTLRCSPRSGDLSVYWYQQSLDQGLQFLIQYYNGEERAKGNILERFSAQQFPDLHSELNLSSLELGDSALYFCASSAISGRTEAFFGQGTRLTVV.

A few counts support this clonotype. J is TRBJ2-7 and V is TRBV11-2; 7 bases fit TRBD1. The CDR3 length is 15 residues. J lost 5 bases, V lost 6 bases, and 13 bases had no gene match. Germline CDR1 SGHAT, CDR2 FQNNGV. In nucleotides, the CDR3 is TGTGCCAGCAGTTCACTACAGGGGATAGGCCACGAGCAGTACTTC. Its translation: CASSSLQGIGHEQYF.

The chain combines TRBV29-1 with TRBJ2-3; 8 bases match TRBD2. Germline V CDR1 and CDR2: SQVTM, ANQGSEA. V lost 1 base, J lost 2 bases, and 2 bases stayed unmatched. This CDR3 is built from 14 residues. The CDR3 is CSVEAGGHTDTQYF. Here the CDR3 DNA reads TGCAGCGTTGAAGCGGGAGGGCACACAGATACGCAGTATTTT.

The rearrangement uses TRBV20-1 and TRBJ2-7; 9 bases align to TRBD1. V dropped 7 bases and J dropped 6; count of bases not matched to a gene: 10. CDR1 is DFQATT, CDR2 SNEGSKA, per germline (reference sequence). The length of the CDR3 is 13 residues. CDR3: CSGAGDRGTEQYF. In DNA, the CDR3 is TGCAGTGGAGCAGGAGACAGGGGGACCGAGCAGTACTTC.

This clonotype was seen more than once but under ten times. The chain joins TRBV20-1 to TRBJ2-4, with D unresolved. The CDR3 sequence is 16 residues long. Germline V gives CDR1 DFQATT, CDR2 SNEGSKA (reference sequence). V was clipped by 0 bases and J by 7 bases, with 19 bases between them. CDR3 DNA: TGCAGTGCTAGAGATTCGTTCCGGCAGGTAAAGAACATTCAGTACTTC. It specifies CSARDSFRQVKNIQYF.

The rearrangement joins TRBV5-4 to TRBJ2-1; 10 bases fit TRBD2. CDR3 length: 15 amino acids. V trimming: 4 bases; J trimming: 6 bases; junction bases outside the gene matches: 7. Germline CDR1 SGHNT, CDR2 YYREEE (reference sequence). CDR3 protein: CASSAKREGRNEQFF. The CDR3, as DNA: TGTGCCAGCAGCGCGAAGCGGGAGGGCCGCAATGAGCAGTTCTTC.

CDR3 loop: CAIRIPDRTHGYTF. In DNA, the CDR3 is TGTGCCATCAGGATCCCGGACAGGACCCATGGCTACACCTTC. The chain is built from TRBV10-3 and TRBJ1-2; 7 bases map to TRBD1. The CDR3 spans 14 residues. The V gene's germline CDR1 is ENHRY and CDR2 SYGVKD. The V segment lost 6 bases and the J segment 6 bases; nucleotides outside the gene matches: 10.

This clonotype was detected only a few times. The chain combines TRBV21-1 with TRBJ2-1; the tabulated D call, TRBD2, remains unverified against the DNA. TRBV21-1 is a known pseudogene. The length of the CDR3 is 18 residues. CDR3 residues: CASSKMGGGRVSYNEQFF. CDR3 in DNA: TGTGCCAGCAGCAAAATGGGGGGTGGGAGGGTCTCCTACAATGAGCAGTTCTTC.

Only a few counts were recorded for this clonotype. The chain employs TRBV24-1 and TRBJ2-2; TRBD2 aligns across 9 bases. The CDR3 sequence is 16 residues long. Germline assignment: CDR1 KGHDR and CDR2 SFDVKD. J gave up 3 bases and V 3 bases, and 4 bases lay outside the gene matches. CDR3 nucleotide sequence: TGTGCCACCAGTGATCGTAGCGGGAGTTACACCGGGGAGCTGTTTTTT. Translated, it gives CATSDRSGSYTGELFF.

A few counts support this clonotype. The V and J genes are TRBV28 and TRBJ2-5; D possibly uses TRBD1 or TRBD2 (5 bases each). V dropped 3 bases and J dropped 4 bases, with 15 bases sitting between them. Per the germline V gene, CDR1 is MDHEN and CDR2 is SYDVKM. The CDR3 is 15 residues long. The CDR3 nucleotides are TGTGCCAGCAGTTTCAGCGGTGCCGGGGCAGAGACCCAGTACTTC. Its translation: CASSFSGAGAETQYF.

This clonotype was detected only a few times. J is TRBJ1-5 and V is TRBV20-1; TRBD1 matches 7 bases. In germline, CDR1 is DFQATT, CDR2 SNEGSKA (reference sequence). This CDR3 spans 14 amino acids. The trim removed 3 bases at V and 3 bases at J, leaving 5 bases unmatched. Here the CDR3 reads CSARTGPNNQPQHF. CDR3 DNA sequence: TGCAGTGCTAGGACAGGGCCGAACAATCAGCCCCAGCATTTT.

This clonotype has just a few counts. The chain couples TRBV5-1 to TRBJ2-3; 11 nucleotides align to TRBD2. The CDR3 length is 15 residues. Germline V gene data show CDR1 as SGHRS and CDR2 as YFSETQ. The trim removed 4 bases at V and 2 bases at J, leaving 3 bases unmatched. The CDR3 loop is CASSVSGRDTDTQYF. The CDR3 DNA reads as TGCGCCAGCAGCGTTAGCGGGAGGGACACAGATACGCAGTATTTT.

The chain links TRBV4-2 to TRBJ2-3, with 10 bases fitting TRBD1. CDR1 is LGHNA and CDR2 is YNFKEQ in the germline V gene. This CDR3 contains 14 residues. Trimming took 3 bases from V and 4 from J; bases not matched to a gene: 1. The CDR3 sequence is CASSQGQGPDTQYF. DNA for the CDR3: TGTGCCAGCAGCCAGGGACAGGGGCCAGATACGCAGTATTTT.

This clonotype was recorded a few times. This sequence joins TRBV12-3 or TRBV12-4 and TRBJ1-2; D is possibly TRBD1 (5 bases). The V end lost 7 bases, the J end lost 8 bases, and 17 bases lay between the germline ends. The CDR3 consists of 13 residues. CDR3 bases: TGTGCCAGCACCCCGGGGAAAGGACACGGCTACACCTTC. Its translation is CASTPGKGHGYTF.

V is TRBV4-2 and J is TRBJ2-7; D assignment may be TRBD1 or TRBD2 (6 bases each). Trimming pared 0 bases from V and 7 bases from J, leaving 19 bases between. This CDR3 spans 16 amino acids. Germline V gene sequence: CDR1 LGHNA, CDR2 YNFKEQ. As DNA, the CDR3 is TGTGCCAGCAGCCAAGAGTCGTCAGGGGCGGGATGGGAGCAGTACTTC. Translated, it gives CASSQESSGAGWEQYF.

The CDR3 nucleotides are TGTGCCAGCAGCCGCGGACAGCAGACTGAAGCTTTCTTT. Translating it yields CASSRGQQTEAFF. The V and J genes are TRBV3-1 and TRBJ1-1, with D possibly matching TRBD1 (6 bases). The CDR3 sequence is 13 residues long. The V end was cut by 4 bases, the J end by 5 bases, with 11 bases between. The germline CDR1 and CDR2 sequences are LGHDT and YNNKEL (reference sequence).

This clonotype was observed a few times. V and J are TRBV5-1 and TRBJ2-7; the D gene could be TRBD1 or TRBD2 (5 bases each). V gave up 3 bases and J gave up 9 bases, with 13 bases separating them. Germline V gives CDR1 SGHRS, CDR2 YFSETQ. CDR3 size: 12 residues. The CDR3 DNA follows: TGCGCCAGCAGCTCGGTGGGACGGGGGCAGTACTTC. Translation gives CASSSVGRGQYF.

In this sample, this clonotype turned up a few times. The V gene is TRBV20-1, the J gene TRBJ2-7; TRBD1 matches at 9 bases. The CDR3 has 14 amino acids. Germline V lookup: CDR1 DFQATT, CDR2 SNEGSKA (reference sequence). The junction had 14 bases not matched to a gene; V was cut back by 8 bases and J by 6 bases. Written as DNA, the CDR3 is TGCAGTCTCCGACGACCGGGACAGGGAAGCGAGCAGTACTTC. Encoded protein: CSLRRPGQGSEQYF.

This clonotype came up a few times. The genes are TRBV7-9 and TRBJ2-3; TRBD2 might be the D (6 bases). This CDR3 is 14 amino acids long. V shed 5 bases and J shed 0 bases, with 9 bases lying between them. From germline, CDR1 is SEHNR and CDR2 FQNEAQ (reference sequence). The CDR3: CASSRETSTDTQYF. The DNA of the CDR3 is TGTGCCAGCAGCCGGGAGACTAGCACAGATACGCAGTATTTT.

This clonotype was seen a handful of times. The V gene is TRBV12-3 or TRBV12-4, the J gene TRBJ2-6, with 13 bases aligning to TRBD2. J was trimmed by 4 bases and V by 5 bases; bases with no gene match: 5. The CDR3 sequence is 17 residues long. The CDR3 DNA sequence: TGTGCCAGCAGTCTGGGACTAGCGGGGACCGGGGCCAACGTCCTGACTTTC. It yields the protein CASSLGLAGTGANVLTF.

This rearrangement joins TRBV25-1 to TRBJ2-1, with D possibly called TRBD1 or TRBD2 (5 bases each). Looked up from germline, CDR1 is MGHDK and CDR2 is SYGVNS. The CDR3 sequence is 15 residues long. Deletions cut 8 bases from V and 4 bases from J, with 18 bases between. The CDR3 sequence is CASGQAGTGYNEQFF. In nucleotides, the CDR3 is TGTGCCAGCGGCCAAGCCGGGACGGGTTACAATGAGCAGTTCTTC. Full variable domain (remainder filled in from reference TRBV25-1 and TRBJ2-1): EADIYQTPRYLVIGTGKKITLECSQTMGHDKMYWYQQDPGMELHLIHYSYGVNSTEKGDLSSESTVSRIRTEHFPLTLESARPSHTSQYLCASGQAGTGYNEQFFGPGTRLTVL.

The table lists this clonotype with a few counts. The CDR3 DNA reads TGTGCCAGCAGTCGGGGGGCGCACACAGATACGCAGTATTTT. Translating gives CASSRGAHTDTQYF. V and J are TRBV12-3 or TRBV12-4 and TRBJ2-3, with D possibly being TRBD2 (7 bases). Trimming stripped 5 bases from V and 2 bases from J, with 11 bases between. The CDR3 has 14 amino acids.